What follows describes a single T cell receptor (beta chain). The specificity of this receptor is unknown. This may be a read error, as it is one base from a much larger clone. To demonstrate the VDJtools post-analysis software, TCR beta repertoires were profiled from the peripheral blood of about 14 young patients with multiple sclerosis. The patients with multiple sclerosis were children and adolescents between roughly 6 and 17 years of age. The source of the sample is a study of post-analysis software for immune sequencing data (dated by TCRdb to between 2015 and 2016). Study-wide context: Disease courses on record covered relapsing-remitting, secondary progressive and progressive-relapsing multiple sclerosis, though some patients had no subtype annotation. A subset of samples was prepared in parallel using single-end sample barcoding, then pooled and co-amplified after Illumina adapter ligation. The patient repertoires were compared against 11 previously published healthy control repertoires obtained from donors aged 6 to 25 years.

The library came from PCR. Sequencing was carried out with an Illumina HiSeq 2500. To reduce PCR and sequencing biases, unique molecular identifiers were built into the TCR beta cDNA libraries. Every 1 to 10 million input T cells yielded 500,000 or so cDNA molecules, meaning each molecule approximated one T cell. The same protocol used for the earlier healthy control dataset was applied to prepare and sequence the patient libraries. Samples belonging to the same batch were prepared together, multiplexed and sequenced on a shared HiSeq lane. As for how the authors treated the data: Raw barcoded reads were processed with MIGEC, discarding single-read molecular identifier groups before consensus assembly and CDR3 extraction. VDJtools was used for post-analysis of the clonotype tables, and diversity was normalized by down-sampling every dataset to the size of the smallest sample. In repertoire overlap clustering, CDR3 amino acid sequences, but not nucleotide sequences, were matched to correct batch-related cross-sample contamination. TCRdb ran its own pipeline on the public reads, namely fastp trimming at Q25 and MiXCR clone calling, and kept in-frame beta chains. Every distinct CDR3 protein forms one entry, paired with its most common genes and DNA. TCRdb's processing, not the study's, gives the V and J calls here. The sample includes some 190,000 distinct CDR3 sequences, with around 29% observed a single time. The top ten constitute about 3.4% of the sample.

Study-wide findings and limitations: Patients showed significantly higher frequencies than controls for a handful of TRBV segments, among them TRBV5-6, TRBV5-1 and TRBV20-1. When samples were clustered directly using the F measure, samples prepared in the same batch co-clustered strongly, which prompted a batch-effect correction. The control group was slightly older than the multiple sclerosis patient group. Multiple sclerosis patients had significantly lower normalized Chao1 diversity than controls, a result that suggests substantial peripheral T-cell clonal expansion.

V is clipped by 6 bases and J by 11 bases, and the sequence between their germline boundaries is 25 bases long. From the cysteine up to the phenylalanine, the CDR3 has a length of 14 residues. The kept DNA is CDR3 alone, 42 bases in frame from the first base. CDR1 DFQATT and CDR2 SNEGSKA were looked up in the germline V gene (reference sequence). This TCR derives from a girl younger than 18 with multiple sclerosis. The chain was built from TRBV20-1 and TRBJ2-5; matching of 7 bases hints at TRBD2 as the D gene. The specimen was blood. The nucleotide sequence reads TGCAGTGCGGAATGGCGGGGGCGGGGCGGTGAGCAGTACTTC. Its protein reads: CSAEWRGRGGEQYF.